One sample yielded the 23 T cell receptor beta chains listed below, sequenced in a study of Graves' ophthalmopathy and Graves' hyperthyroidism. For repertoire sequencing, the TCR beta CDR3 regions were amplified from RNA transcripts. The library came from an HTBI-primed first-round RT-PCR and a second-round multiplex PCR. TCRdb reprocessed the multiplex PCR reads with MiXCR, giving one entry per CDR3 protein. The sample carries 560,000 or so distinct CDR3 sequences, less than 40% recorded once. Sequenced input: peripheral blood or thyroid tissue (not recorded which). Receptors were obtained from an adult man with Graves' hyperthyroidism.

The chain uses TRBV29-1 and TRBJ2-7, with 7 positions matching TRBD2. This CDR3 is 12 amino acids long. In germline, CDR1 is SQVTM, CDR2 ANQGSEA. V lost 7 bases to trimming and J lost 5 bases; unmatched junction nucleotides: 8. Written as DNA, the CDR3 is TGCAGCGCCAGTGGGGGGGTGAACGAGCAGTACTTC. Amino acid sequence: CSASGGVNEQYF.

Here the CDR3 reads CASSERGVIRVQPQHF. CDR3 coding DNA: TGTGCCAGCAGTGAAAGGGGTGTAATTAGGGTTCAGCCCCAGCATTTT. The V and J genes are TRBV6-1 and TRBJ1-5, with a weak D call TRBD1 (5 bases). V was clipped by 2 bases and J by 6 bases, with 17 bases between them. Germline V gene data show CDR1 as MNHNS and CDR2 as SASEGT. This CDR3 is 16 amino acids long.

The table lists this clonotype with many counts. The chain joins TRBV4-2 to TRBJ1-2; a weak D match, TRBD1 (6 bases). The CDR3 has 15 residues. Germline V lookup: CDR1 LGHNA, CDR2 YNFKEQ. Trimming removed 1 base from V and 8 bases from J, with 17 bases in between. CDR3: CASSQVFRGAGGYTF. As DNA, the CDR3 is TGTGCCAGCAGCCAAGTTTTCCGGGGGGCAGGGGGCTACACCTTC.

At least ten counts were recorded for this clonotype. The J gene is TRBJ1-5, the V gene TRBV6-1, with a weak D call TRBD1 (5 bases). V was cut by 0 bases and J by 3 bases, with 6 bases left in between. The germline gives CDR1 MNHNS, CDR2 SASEGT. The CDR3 loop spans 14 amino acids. CDR3 region: CASSEAGHNQPQHF. CDR3 nucleotides: TGTGCCAGCAGTGAAGCGGGGCACAATCAGCCCCAGCATTTT.

For this clonotype: A read error may produce the germline difference seen at one junction end. This chain uses TRBV6-6 with TRBJ1-1; the D is unclear. The CDR3 loop spans 13 amino acids. Germline lookup yields CDR1 MNHNY and CDR2 SVGAGI (reference sequence). The chain's CDR3 is CAGSYTMNTEAFF. The CDR3 region has the DNA TGTGCCGGCAGTTATACCATGAACACTGAAGCCTTCTTT.

Points on this clonotype: A much larger clone differs from this one at a single base, so this may be a read error. V gene TRBV9 combines with J gene TRBJ1-1; 10 nucleotides line up with TRBD1. V gave up 4 bases and J gave up 5 bases; unmatched junction bases: 5. CDR1 SGDLS and CDR2 YYNGEE come from the germline V gene. The CDR3 is made up of 14 amino acids. The CDR3 nucleotides read TGTGCCAGCAGCCCCGGACAGGGGGAAACTGAAGCTTTCTTT. Protein product: CASSPGQGETEAFF.

This clonotype appeared many times. The rearrangement uses TRBV2 and TRBJ2-7; D is undetermined. Trimming pared 4 bases from V and 1 base from J, leaving 17 bases between. Germline assignment: CDR1 SNHLY and CDR2 FYNNEI. The CDR3 covers 16 residues. This CDR3 is CASSVGRYSPSYEQYF. The CDR3 nucleotides are TGTGCCAGCAGTGTAGGCAGATACTCCCCTTCCTACGAGCAGTACTTC.

This chain uses TRBV9 with TRBJ2-5, with 10 bases that match TRBD1. In germline, CDR1 is SGDLS, CDR2 YYNGEE. CDR3 size: 15 residues. The J segment lost 6 bases and the V segment lost 4 bases, leaving 9 bases of the junction unmatched. The CDR3 sequence: CASSQRRQGAKTQYF. The CDR3 nucleotides are TGTGCCAGCAGCCAAAGGCGACAGGGGGCGAAGACCCAGTACTTC. The full variable domain, with the rest looked up from reference TRBV9 and TRBJ2-5, is DSGVTQTPKHLITATGQRVTLRCSPRSGDLSVYWYQQSLDQGLQFLIQYYNGEERAKGNILERFSAQQFPDLHSELNLSSLELGDSALYFCASSQRRQGAKTQYFGPGTRLLVL.

The CDR3, as DNA: TGCAGCGTTGAGTGGACCGCGAACACTGAAGCTTTCTTT. As protein: CSVEWTANTEAFF. V usage is TRBV29-1 and J usage is TRBJ1-1; D is ambiguous. Trimming removed 3 bases at V and 1 base at J, with 9 bases between. Per the germline V gene, CDR1 is SQVTM and CDR2 is ANQGSEA. CDR3 length equals 13 residues.

The V call is TRBV20-1, the J call TRBJ1-3, with a possible D match to TRBD1 (6 bases). Germline CDR1 and CDR2: DFQATT and SNEGSKA (reference sequence). The V gene lost 0 bases and the J gene lost 4 bases, with 16 bases spanning the gap. The length of the CDR3 is 16 residues. The CDR3 is CSARDLNRVNGNTIYF. CDR3 nucleotide sequence: TGCAGTGCTAGAGATCTTAACAGGGTGAACGGAAACACCATATATTTT.

In this sample, this clonotype turned up once. The genes are TRBV5-1 and TRBJ2-5, with TRBD1 as a possible D gene (6 bases). The DNA matches TRBJ2-1 better at its end, which makes the J call doubtful. In germline, CDR1 is SGHRS, CDR2 YFSETQ. The CDR3 runs to 13 residues. Here the CDR3 reads CASSSTGSNEQFF. DNA for the CDR3: TGCGCCAGCAGCAGTACAGGGTCCAATGAGCAGTTCTTC.

Ten or more counts support this clonotype. J is TRBJ1-1 and V is TRBV15; D is unresolved. This CDR3 is built from 13 residues. The V gene's germline CDR1 is LNHNV and CDR2 YYDKDF (reference sequence). Deletions cut 5 bases from V and 0 bases from J, with 7 bases between. The CDR3 DNA reads as TGTGCCACCAGCCGCGACATGAACACTGAAGCTTTCTTT. The encoded protein is CATSRDMNTEAFF.

The V call is TRBV5-1, the J call TRBJ2-5; TRBD2 agrees at 9 bases. Germline values: CDR1 SGHRS, CDR2 YFSETQ. V was clipped by 4 bases and J by 2 bases; unmatched bases: 12. The length of the CDR3 is 17 residues. The CDR3 DNA follows: TGCGCCAGCAGCCCGGCGCTAAAGACTAGCGGACAAGAGACCCAGTACTTC. Protein product: CASSPALKTSGQETQYF.

In its sample, this clonotype was seen many times. The J gene is TRBJ1-1, the V gene TRBV25-1, with D maybe TRBD1 (5 bases). There are 12 residues in the CDR3. Trimming shortened V by 7 bases and J by 3 bases, and 9 bases separated the two germline ends. CDR1 MGHDK and CDR2 SYGVNS come from the germline V gene. CDR3 DNA: TGTGCCAGCATTGACAGATACACTGAAGCTTTCTTT. Its protein product is CASIDRYTEAFF.

This clonotype has a handful of counts. This chain uses TRBV7-2 with TRBJ2-7; no clear D. The CDR3 has 14 amino acids. The V gene lost 6 bases and the J gene lost 2 bases, with 14 bases spanning the gap. From germline, CDR1 is SGHTA and CDR2 FQGNSA. CDR3 amino acids: CASSLSPSPYEQYF. CDR3 nucleotide sequence: TGTGCCAGCAGTTTATCCCCCTCTCCCTACGAGCAGTACTTC.

This clonotype was seen only a few times. The chain links TRBV12-3 or TRBV12-4 to TRBJ2-2; TRBD2 matches 7 bases. The CDR3 extends over 18 amino acids. The trim removed 4 bases at V and 1 base at J, leaving 12 bases unmatched. The CDR3 spells CASSSARAGVGNTGELFF. CDR3 coding DNA: TGTGCCAGCAGTTCCGCGCGGGCGGGAGTAGGGAACACCGGGGAGCTGTTTTTT.

In this sample, this clonotype turned up once. The rearrangement uses TRBV7-3 and TRBJ1-2; D perhaps matches TRBD1 (6 bases). Trimming stripped 5 bases from V and 5 bases from J, with 21 bases between. The CDR3 runs to 16 residues. The V gene's germline CDR1 is SGHTA and CDR2 FQGTGA. The CDR3 nucleotides read TGTGCCAGCAGCCCCGAAGGACATGACAGGAATTATGGCTACACCTTC. This translates into CASSPEGHDRNYGYTF.

The V gene is TRBV24-1, the J gene TRBJ1-5; 10 bases map to TRBD1. Losses at the gene ends were 0 bases for V and 13 bases for J; bases not matched to a gene: 14. This CDR3 contains 17 residues. Per germline, CDR1 KGHDR and CDR2 SFDVKD. The CDR3 sequence is CATSDLQGQGSTDTQHF. Here the CDR3 DNA reads TGTGCCACCAGTGATTTGCAGGGACAGGGGAGCACAGATACGCAGCATTTT.

This clonotype was seen repeatedly, ten times or more. This rearrangement joins TRBV12-3 or TRBV12-4 to TRBJ1-5; TRBD1 matches 7 bases. The CDR3 contains 15 residues. V shed 4 bases and J 4 bases; nucleotides not matched to a gene: 7. Here the CDR3 DNA reads TGTGCCAGCAGTTACAGGGGCGGTGGGAATCAGCCCCAGCATTTT. Its translation is CASSYRGGGNQPQHF.

This clonotype showed up just a few times. CDR3 region: CASSLVPTGNTIYF. CDR3 DNA: TGTGCCAGCAGCTTAGTCCCCACTGGAAACACCATATATTTT. The J gene is TRBJ1-3, the V gene TRBV7-8; D gene uncertain. CDR1 is SGHVS and CDR2 is FQNEAQ in the germline V gene. With 1 base removed from V and 2 bases from J, the gap between germline ends came to 6 bases. CDR3 size: 14 residues.

This clonotype was recorded many times. The chain joins TRBV5-1 to TRBJ1-1; perhaps TRBD1 as D (6 bases). This CDR3 is 15 amino acids long. The germline V gene has CDR1 SGHRS and CDR2 YFSETQ. V lost 4 bases and J 0 bases, leaving 13 bases between the germline ends. The CDR3 spells CASSLGQGLNTEAFF. The CDR3 DNA is TGCGCCAGCAGCCTCGGGCAGGGGCTGAACACTGAAGCTTTCTTT.

In its sample, this clonotype was seen many times. CDR3 loop: CASSPTGTAVYYEQYF. In DNA, the CDR3 is TGTGCCAGTAGTCCCACCGGGACCGCAGTATACTACGAGCAGTACTTC. The chain recombines TRBV19 with TRBJ2-7; D could derive from TRBD1 or TRBD2 (5 bases each). Looked up from germline, CDR1 is LNHDA and CDR2 is SQIVND (reference sequence). V lost 5 bases and J 3 bases, leaving 20 bases between the germline ends. CDR3 length: 16 residues.

This clonotype was seen ten or more times. This sequence joins TRBV10-3 and TRBJ2-7; D is uncertain. This CDR3 is 13 amino acids long. V lost 3 bases and J 0 bases, leaving 6 bases between the germline ends. Germline V gene data show CDR1 as ENHRY and CDR2 as SYGVKD. This CDR3 is CAISDSDSYEQYF. The CDR3 DNA is TGTGCCATCAGTGATTCTGACTCCTACGAGCAGTACTTC.